The 8 T cell receptor beta chains below come from one sample, sequenced in a study of CD8 T cells in seronegative destructive rheumatoid arthritis. Sequencing used immunoSEQ multiplex PCR; TCRdb keeps in-frame clones, though not all of them. The sample yields about 980 clones, approximately 84% seen once. The sequenced material came from CD8+ T cells from blood. These receptors were collected from a woman aged 55 to 80 with seronegative destructive rheumatoid arthritis.

The chain couples TRBV2 to TRBJ2-3; D not certain. Trimming cost V 8 bases and J 0 bases, with 15 bases left between them. This CDR3 has 15 amino acids. Germline loops: CDR1 SNHLY, CDR2 FYNNEI. The CDR3 is CASRRRQPSTDTQYF. The CDR3 bases are TGTGCCAGCCGTCGGCGGCAACCTAGCACAGATACGCAGTATTTT.

This chain links TRBV28 with TRBJ2-5, with 7 bases identical to TRBD2. Germline V gene lookup returns CDR1 MDHEN and CDR2 SYDVKM. J was trimmed by 4 bases and V by 3 bases; bases with no gene match: 17. CDR3 length equals 18 residues. CDR3 DNA: TGTGCCAGCAGTTTGGGTCTAGCGGTACCCCTGCTTTCAGAGACCCAGTACTTC. Translated, it gives CASSLGLAVPLLSETQYF.

The chain carries TRBV7-9 and TRBJ2-1; TRBD1 is a possible D gene (5 bases). V dropped 5 bases and J dropped 3 bases, with 11 bases sitting between them. This CDR3 region has 14 residues. Germline CDR1 is SEHNR and CDR2 is FQNEAQ (reference sequence). CDR3 amino acids: CASSLEGVYNEQFF. CDR3 sequence (DNA): TGTGCCAGCAGCCTGGAAGGGGTCTACAATGAGCAGTTCTTC.

The chain recombines TRBV5-4 with TRBJ1-1, with a tentative D call TRBD1 (6 bases). The CDR3 covers 14 residues. The V end was cut by 7 bases, the J end by 1 base, with 14 bases between. Germline CDR1 is SGHNT and CDR2 is YYREEE (reference sequence). The CDR3 loop is CASGRGFENTEAFF. Here the CDR3 DNA reads TGTGCCAGCGGAAGGGGGTTTGAGAACACTGAAGCTTTCTTT.

The rearrangement joins TRBV7-6 to TRBJ2-7; maybe TRBD1 (5 bases). Trimming stripped 2 bases from V and 7 bases from J, with 9 bases between. CDR3 length equals 12 residues. Germline V gene data show CDR1 as SGHVS and CDR2 as FNYEAQ. The CDR3 region has the DNA TGTGCCAGCAGCTTATCAGGGTCTGAGCAGTACTTC. Protein: CASSLSGSEQYF.

The chain carries TRBV6-1 and TRBJ1-1; D perhaps matches TRBD1 (6 bases). Germline assignment: CDR1 MNHNS and CDR2 SASEGT. The CDR3 runs 13 residues. The V gene lost 8 bases and the J gene lost 0 bases, with 10 bases spanning the gap. CDR3 loop: CASPGHLNTEAFF. CDR3 nucleotides: TGTGCCAGCCCGGGACACTTGAACACTGAAGCTTTCTTT.

The chain employs TRBV6-5 and TRBJ2-7; D unclear. The CDR3 length is 13 residues. V lost 9 bases, J lost 3 bases, and 15 bases lay in between. Per the germline V gene, CDR1 is MNHEY and CDR2 is SVGAGI. DNA of the CDR3: TGTGCCAGTGCCCCGCTAGTAAGCTACGAGCAGTACTTC. Residues: CASAPLVSYEQYF.

The chain couples TRBV30 to TRBJ2-7; 9 nucleotides align to TRBD1. CDR3 length: 12 amino acids. Trimming removed 5 bases from V and 7 bases from J; junction bases left unmatched: 6. The V gene's germline CDR1 is GTSNPN and CDR2 SVGIG (reference sequence). The DNA of the CDR3 is TGTGCCTGGGAGACAGGGGGTGAGGAGCAGTACTTC. Protein: CAWETGGEEQYF.